These 19 T cell receptor beta chains came from one sample sequenced in a study of cytomegalovirus exposure and HLA in healthy donors. The PCR had 60 Vbeta and 13 Jbeta primers. The table came from immunoSEQ multiplex PCR; TCRdb's copy has only in-frame clones and leaves some out. Of under 250,000 clones in the sample, 80% to 85% are singletons; the top ten hold about 2.5%. Sequencing was performed on PBMCs. These receptors were obtained from a woman in her forties in good health and CMV-seronegative.

This chain joins TRBV11-3 and TRBJ2-1; 7 nucleotides agree with TRBD2. Germline loops: CDR1 SGHNT, CDR2 YENEEA. Trimming at V came to 1 base and at J to 7 bases, leaving 4 bases not matched to a gene. The CDR3 contains 14 residues. CDR3 region: CASSLGGSENEQFF. CDR3 nucleotides: TGTGCCAGCAGCTTAGGCGGGAGTGAGAATGAGCAGTTCTTC.

Remarks on this clone: Compared with germline, one end of the junction differs, possibly owing to a read error. This chain connects TRBV7-9 to TRBJ1-3; D possibly corresponds to TRBD1 (5 bases). CDR1 is SEHNR and CDR2 is FQNEAQ in the germline V gene (reference sequence). The CDR3 runs to 15 residues. CDR3 bases: TGTTCCAGCAGCCACGACAGTAACTCTGGAAACACCATATATTTT. It is translated as CSSSHDSNSGNTIYF.

The rearrangement joins TRBV10-1 to TRBJ2-7, with 9 positions matching TRBD1. Germline V gene sequence: CDR1 WNHNN, CDR2 SYGVQD (reference sequence). V shed 4 bases and J 3 bases; nucleotides not matched to a gene: 7. This CDR3 has 15 amino acids. The CDR3 here is CASSAHRGHVYEQYF. CDR3 nucleotide sequence: TGCGCCAGCAGTGCCCACAGGGGGCATGTCTACGAGCAGTACTTC.

This clone appeared once. V and J are TRBV5-1 and TRBJ1-1, with a tentative D call TRBD1 (6 bases). The CDR3 consists of 15 residues. V was trimmed by 6 bases and J by 0 bases, leaving 15 bases between them. From germline, CDR1 is SGHRS and CDR2 YFSETQ. In nucleotides, the CDR3 is TGCGCCAGCACCGCCGGACAGAGATTGAACACTGAAGCTTTCTTT. Translating it yields CASTAGQRLNTEAFF.

This clone showed up just a few times. The chain has TRBV10-3 and TRBJ2-7; 8 nucleotides line up with TRBD2. The CDR3 totals 14 residues. The V gene end was trimmed by 6 bases and the J gene end by 4 bases; junction bases not matched to a gene: 8. CDR1 and CDR2 (germline): ENHRY, SYGVKD. In nucleotides, the CDR3 is TGTGCCATCAGCAATCCGGGACTAGTGTACGAGCAGTACTTC. Its protein is CAISNPGLVYEQYF.

The chain is built from TRBV29-1 and TRBJ1-2; tentative D call: TRBD1 (5 bases). CDR1 and CDR2 (germline): SQVTM, ANQGSEA. The CDR3 covers 12 residues. V shed 3 bases and J shed 0 bases, with 5 bases lying between them. The CDR3 coding sequence is TGCAGCGTTGACAGGGCTAACTATGGCTACACCTTC. It translates to CSVDRANYGYTF.

The V and J genes are TRBV2 and TRBJ1-2, with 7 nucleotides matching TRBD1. Germline V gene sequence: CDR1 SNHLY, CDR2 FYNNEI. This CDR3 is built from 14 residues. Trimming took 1 base from V and 6 from J; bases not matched to a gene: 5. Written as DNA, the CDR3 is TGTGCCAGCAGTGAAGGACAGGGCTGGAATGGCTACACCTTC. This codes for CASSEGQGWNGYTF.

The genes are TRBV5-1 and TRBJ2-7, with D possibly being TRBD2 (7 bases). Trimming pared 4 bases from V and 3 bases from J, leaving 23 bases between. CDR3 size: 17 residues. Germline CDR1 SGHRS, CDR2 YFSETQ. The CDR3 loop reads CASSPRLQGTKDYEQYF. In DNA form, the CDR3 reads TGCGCCAGCAGCCCCCGACTCCAGGGGACTAAAGACTACGAGCAGTACTTC.

V gene TRBV7-8 combines with J gene TRBJ1-5; no firm D call. V lost 4 bases and J lost 4, with 11 bases in between. The V gene's germline CDR1 is SGHVS and CDR2 FQNEAQ. This CDR3 contains 14 residues. In DNA, the CDR3 is TGTGCCAGCAGCTCAGAGGGTCTTAATCAGCCCCAGCATTTT. As protein: CASSSEGLNQPQHF.

This rearrangement joins TRBV5-6 to TRBJ2-1; 8 bases agree with TRBD2. V lost 4 bases, J lost 10 bases, and 7 bases stayed unmatched. Germline V CDR1 and CDR2: SGHDT, YYEEEE. This CDR3 is 13 amino acids long. The CDR3: CASSPGLAQEQFF. The CDR3 DNA reads as TGTGCCAGCAGCCCTGGACTAGCCCAAGAGCAGTTCTTC.

This rearrangement joins TRBV7-9 to TRBJ2-5, with D uncertain. Between the trimmed V and J ends, which lost 5 bases and 1 base, there was a span of 14 bases. Germline V gene lookup returns CDR1 SEHNR and CDR2 FQNEAQ (reference sequence). This CDR3 comprises 15 residues. The chain's CDR3 is CASSLPRIRQETQYF. The CDR3 nucleotides read TGTGCCAGCAGCCTACCGAGGATCCGCCAAGAGACCCAGTACTTC.

J is TRBJ1-4 and V is TRBV7-9; D is uncertain. V was clipped by 6 bases and J by 8 bases, with 16 bases between them. Germline V gene lookup returns CDR1 SEHNR and CDR2 FQNEAQ (reference sequence). The CDR3 has 14 residues. CDR3 region: CASSPSITGEKLFF. DNA of the CDR3: TGTGCCAGCAGTCCCAGTATAACGGGGGAAAAACTGTTTTTT.

V is TRBV11-2 and J is TRBJ2-1; D is possibly TRBD2 (6 bases). The CDR3 is made up of 15 amino acids. Germline loops: CDR1 SGHAT, CDR2 FQNNGV. The V end was cut by 5 bases, the J end by 3 bases, with 14 bases between. DNA of the CDR3: TGTGCCAGCAGCCCCCTCCCTAGCGACTACAATGAGCAGTTCTTC. Translated: CASSPLPSDYNEQFF.

The chain uses TRBV6-5 and TRBJ1-6; D is undetermined. The CDR3 has 16 amino acids. Germline V gene data show CDR1 as MNHEY and CDR2 as SVGAGI. V lost 0 bases and J 5 bases, leaving 11 bases between the germline ends. The CDR3 loop is CASSYSGRGNNSPLHF. The CDR3 coding sequence is TGTGCCAGCAGTTACTCTGGCCGAGGGAATAATTCACCCCTCCACTTT.

The chain is built from TRBV5-6 and TRBJ1-5, with 8 bases identical to TRBD1. The CDR3 totals 17 residues. Germline values: CDR1 SGHDT, CDR2 YYEEEE. Trimming cost V 3 bases and J 0 bases; bases outside gene matches: 8. CDR3 bases: TGTGCCAGCAGCTCAATTGACAGGGGATATAGCAATCAGCCCCAGCATTTT. Translated: CASSSIDRGYSNQPQHF.

Here the CDR3 reads CASSYNGRAGETQYF. The CDR3 nucleotides read TGTGCCAGCAGTTACAATGGGAGGGCCGGAGAGACCCAGTACTTC. This chain links TRBV6-5 with TRBJ2-5, with 7 positions matching TRBD2. The trim removed 2 bases at V and 4 bases at J, leaving 7 bases unmatched. This CDR3 comprises 15 residues. Germline lookup yields CDR1 MNHEY and CDR2 SVGAGI.

This chain connects TRBV19 to TRBJ2-7; 9 bases agree with TRBD2. The germline V gene encodes CDR1 LNHDA and CDR2 SQIVND (reference sequence). With 5 bases clipped from V and 7 bases from J, the junction kept 6 bases outside the gene matches. The CDR3 runs 13 residues. Written as DNA, the CDR3 is TGTGCCAGTAGTCGTAGCGGGGGCGAGGAGCAGTACTTC. As protein: CASSRSGGEEQYF. The variable domain in full, with the rest retrieved from reference TRBV19 and TRBJ2-7, is DGGITQSPKYLFRKEGQNVTLSCEQNLNHDAMYWYRQDPGQGLRLIYYSQIVNDFQKGDIAEGYSVSREKKESFPLTVTSAQKNPTAFYLCASSRSGGEEQYFGPGTRLTVT.

This clone was seen only once. CDR3 bases: TGTGCCAGCAGCGTCGGACTGCTCGCGGGCGATGAGCAGTTCTTC. Encoded protein: CASSVGLLAGDEQFF. V is TRBV9 and J is TRBJ2-1, with a weak D call TRBD2 (5 bases). Germline CDR1 SGDLS, CDR2 YYNGEE. The CDR3 consists of 15 residues. V was pared by 2 bases and J by 8 bases, with 17 bases between.

This chain links TRBV28 with TRBJ2-4; D is undetermined. The CDR3 is made up of 12 amino acids. Germline lookup yields CDR1 MDHEN and CDR2 SYDVKM. V was trimmed by 5 bases and J by 7 bases, leaving 9 bases between them. The CDR3 protein is CASSQVLNIQYF. As DNA, the CDR3 is TGTGCCAGCAGTCAGGTATTGAACATTCAGTACTTC.